This TCR beta chain was profiled in a study of OX40 agonist ivuxolimab in advanced cancers. The overall study: Dose-escalation subjects each had hepatocellular carcinoma, melanoma, renal cell or head and neck cancer. People who had prior anti-PD-1, anti-PD-L1 or anti-CTLA-4 therapy could take part, and roughly 40% had some.

Findings and caveats of the study: At 0.1 to 3.0 mg/kg, CD4+ and CD8+ blood T cells expanded clonally by week 6.

The method was immunoSEQ multiplex PCR; TCRdb's version includes in-frame clones alone and lacks a portion of them. Here the sample spans approximately 21,000 clones, about four fifths being singletons. About this clone: Its matching antigen is unknown.

The CDR3 length is 14 residues. The V gene's germline CDR1 is SGDLS and CDR2 YYNGEE. Germline trimming cut 4 bases from V and 7 bases from J; bases unmatched to any gene: 7. The material was CD4+ or CD8+ T cells sorted from blood, obtained in a trial of the OX40 agonist ivuxolimab. The chain joins TRBV9 to TRBJ1-4; 7 bases agree with TRBD1. This clonotype was sampled from an adult with an advanced solid tumor such as melanoma, head and neck, liver or kidney cancer. The CDR3 reads CASSPRGGSEKLFF. The CDR3 region has the DNA TGTGCCAGCAGCCCCAGGGGGGGTAGTGAAAAACTGTTTTTT.